This T cell receptor beta chain was profiled in a study of cytomegalovirus exposure and HLA in healthy donors. The V gene's germline CDR1 is MNHNY and CDR2 SVGAGI (reference sequence). The ends were cut back, 6 bases at V and 4 bases at J, with 16 bases in the middle. The CDR3 runs to 15 residues. The PCR contained 60 Vbeta and 13 Jbeta primers. Generated by immunoSEQ multiplex PCR, the TCRdb table keeps only in-frame clones and is missing some. The sample lists about 140,000 clones, 70% to 80% seen once, with approximately 4% in the top ten. The clonotype originates from a man younger than 35 in good health and CMV-seronegative. The source material was PBMCs. The V gene is TRBV6-6, the J gene TRBJ1-3; D ambiguous. This chain's CDR3 is CASSTPGRSGNTIYF. Written as DNA, the CDR3 is TGTGCCAGCAGCACCCCAGGCCGGTCCGGAAACACCATATATTTT.